This T cell receptor (beta chain) was identified during a study of blood T cell repertoires in COVID-19. As for the study in general: Samples taken during acute and convalescent COVID-19 were collected in the United States, Italy and Spain.

This clone has only one observation. Patients of the Seattle cohort, enrolled during active infection, were followed longitudinally. The repertoire was sequenced with immunoSEQ multiplex PCR; TCRdb's copy has only in-frame clones and lacks some. This sample carries over 55,000 clones, roughly four fifths of them seen once, and the ten largest clones take more than 8.5%. Specimen: peripheral blood. This receptor was identified in a middle-aged man with COVID-19, enrolled during active disease.

The CDR3 region is CASSESQGNNQPQHF. In DNA form, the CDR3 reads TGTGCCAGCAGTGAATCTCAGGGGAACAATCAGCCCCAGCATTTT. The chain uses TRBV6-1 and TRBJ1-5; tentatively, D is TRBD1 (6 bases). V lost 2 bases and J lost 3, with 11 bases in between. Germline V gives CDR1 MNHNS, CDR2 SASEGT. The CDR3 is made up of 15 amino acids.